This TCR beta chain is drawn from a study of cytomegalovirus exposure and HLA in healthy donors. With regard to this clone: Its cognate antigen is unknown.

Amplification used 60 Vbeta primers and 13 Jbeta primers. Libraries were prepared by immunoSEQ multiplex PCR; TCRdb keeps only in-frame clonotypes and omits some of them. The sample has tens of thousands of clones, 75% to 90% seen once. The CDR3 is made up of 15 amino acids. Germline V lookup: CDR1 SEHNR, CDR2 FQNEAQ (reference sequence). The V and J ends lost 1 base and 4 bases respectively, with 11 bases between them. Whole-study findings and limits: Most TCR sequences were rare, but some public TCRs occurred in many donors. Later analysis indicated greater clonal expansion among HLA-associated TCR beta chains than among equally common other chains.

This chain uses TRBV7-9 with TRBJ2-1; D is perhaps TRBD1 (5 bases). The sample comprised PBMCs. The sequence derives from a woman aged 25-40 years in good health and CMV-seropositive. The CDR3 bases are TGTGCCAGCAGCTTAGGGGGCGGCCCTTACAATGAGCAGTTCTTC. Translating it yields CASSLGGGPYNEQFF.